This T cell receptor (beta chain) was sequenced for a study of CD8+ T cells in alopecia areata. Points from the study as a whole: TCRs were shared less clearly across patients than in mice, possibly for HLA-related reasons. Resident alphabeta T-cell populations of normal skin are likewise subject to sequencing in scalp samples.

T lymphocytes (CD4+ and CD8+) were sorted from PBMCs. A word on this clone: Its antigen is as yet unknown.

The CDR3 has 13 residues. V was clipped by 3 bases and J by 0 bases, with 4 bases between them. CDR1 is PRHDT, CDR2 FYEKMQ, per germline (reference sequence). Sequencing used cDNA as its template, made by extracting RNA and reverse transcribing it. Clones were sequenced by immunoSEQ multiplex PCR, and TCRdb holds only the in-frame ones, with some missing. The table lists roughly 120,000 clones, 55% to 80% of them singletons. The chain carries TRBV13 and TRBJ2-3, with no clear D. Material for sequencing was CD4+ T cells sorted from blood. This TCR derives from a human donor in good health. CDR3 nucleotides: TGTGCCAGCAGCTTGCGGAGCACAGATACGCAGTATTTT. It yields the protein CASSLRSTDTQYF.